These 22 T cell receptor beta chains originate from one sample sequenced in a study of CD8+CD57+ T cells in acquired aplastic anemia. TCR beta VDJ combinations and CDR3 sequences were profiled from genomic DNA. Each CDR3 protein is one row after TCRdb ran MiXCR on the reads. Of about 100,000 distinct CDR3 sequences in the sample, 51% were seen once. Sequenced material: sorted CD4+, CD8+, or CD8+CD57+ T cells (not recorded which) from PBMCs. The receptors were gathered from a human donor in good health, serving as a control.

This clonotype was picked up many times. This chain links TRBV6-1 with TRBJ2-7; possibly TRBD1 for D (6 bases). CDR3 size: 15 residues. CDR1 and CDR2 from the germline V gene are MNHNS and SASEGT. V dropped 7 bases and J dropped 0 bases, with 16 bases sitting between them. The CDR3 loop is CASKPRTGNSYEQYF. In nucleotides, the CDR3 is TGTGCCAGCAAACCCCGCACAGGGAACTCCTACGAGCAGTACTTC.

About this clonotype itself: A read error may be the cause here, since a much bigger clone is one base away. In this CDR3 the conserved last residue, phenylalanine or tryptophan, is missing, so a read error is likely. The V call is TRBV19, the J call TRBJ2-1; 16 positions match TRBD2. The CDR3 extends over 18 amino acids. Germline loops: CDR1 LNHDA, CDR2 SQIVND (reference sequence). Losses at the gene ends were 6 bases for V and 4 bases for J; bases not matched to a gene: 9. CDR3 residues: CASSPGTSGGALYNEQFL. In DNA form, the CDR3 reads TGTGCCAGTAGCCCCGGGACTAGCGGGGGGGCCTTATACAATGAGCAGTTCCTC.

This clonotype was recorded many times. The chain joins TRBV7-6 to TRBJ2-2, with 7 positions matching TRBD2. Germline V lookup: CDR1 SGHVS, CDR2 FNYEAQ. V dropped 10 bases and J dropped 1; count of bases not matched to a gene: 15. The CDR3 length is 17 residues. CDR3 DNA sequence: TGTGCCACAAAAGGGGAGGGGTCCTTTGGGAACACCGGGGAGCTGTTTTTT. Translated, it gives CATKGEGSFGNTGELFF.

The V and J genes are TRBV19 and TRBJ1-2; D remains ambiguous. This CDR3 contains 13 residues. Looked up from germline, CDR1 is LNHDA and CDR2 is SQIVND (reference sequence). V gave up 9 bases and J gave up 6 bases, with 17 bases separating them. The CDR3 is CASQDGGYDGYTF. As DNA, the CDR3 is TGTGCCAGCCAGGACGGCGGGTATGATGGCTACACCTTC.

J is TRBJ1-1 and V is TRBV19; 12 bases match TRBD1. CDR1 and CDR2 (germline): LNHDA, SQIVND (reference sequence). With 5 bases clipped from V and 2 bases from J, the junction kept 12 bases outside the gene matches. There are 18 residues in the CDR3. The CDR3: CASSASPGTGGANTEAFF. CDR3 DNA sequence: TGTGCCAGTAGTGCTAGCCCCGGGACAGGGGGCGCTAACACTGAAGCTTTCTTT.

V gene TRBV2 combines with J gene TRBJ2-5; 8 positions agree with TRBD2. The junction had 10 bases not matched to a gene; V was cut back by 5 bases and J by 5 bases. The germline V gene encodes CDR1 SNHLY and CDR2 FYNNEI. CDR3 size: 15 residues. CDR3 region: CASSSNSGTWETQYF. In nucleotides, the CDR3 is TGTGCCAGCAGTAGCAATAGCGGGACTTGGGAGACCCAGTACTTC.

This sequence joins TRBV10-3 and TRBJ1-6; no firm D call. Germline loops: CDR1 ENHRY, CDR2 SYGVKD. The CDR3 is made up of 10 amino acids. The germline V and J ends were trimmed by 9 bases and 7 bases, with 4 bases remaining between them. CDR3 loop: CAIGNSPLHF. The DNA of the CDR3 is TGTGCCATTGGGAATTCACCCCTCCACTTT.

This clonotype occurred many times. The V gene is TRBV20-1, the J gene TRBJ2-5, with D possibly matching TRBD2 (5 bases). V lost 1 base, J lost 4 bases, and 10 bases lay in between. Germline assignment: CDR1 DFQATT and CDR2 SNEGSKA (reference sequence). The CDR3 contains 13 residues. CDR3 in amino acids: CSARGSGRETQYF. The CDR3 DNA sequence: TGCAGTGCTAGAGGGTCTGGGAGAGAGACCCAGTACTTC.

This clonotype was seen ten or more times. The chain recombines TRBV7-6 with TRBJ2-5; no clear D. The CDR3 extends over 14 amino acids. CDR1 and CDR2 (germline): SGHVS, FNYEAQ. V was trimmed by 0 bases and J by 2 bases, leaving 7 bases between them. CDR3 sequence: CASSLAGGQETQYF. CDR3 nucleotide sequence: TGTGCCAGCAGCTTAGCGGGCGGACAAGAGACCCAGTACTTC.

This clonotype was counted ten times or more. The chain uses TRBV12-3 or TRBV12-4 and TRBJ1-1, with D perhaps matching TRBD1 (6 bases). Between the trimmed V and J ends, which lost 4 bases and 4 bases, there was a span of 16 bases. The CDR3 is 15 amino acids. DNA for the CDR3: TGTGCCAGCAGTTGGACAGCCAACCAGGTCACTGAAGCTTTCTTT. Amino acids: CASSWTANQVTEAFF.

The gene calls are TRBV10-3 and TRBJ1-5, with D hard to call. Trimming left V 8 bases short and J 3 bases short, with 8 bases between. Germline V gives CDR1 ENHRY, CDR2 SYGVKD. The CDR3 consists of 12 residues. The CDR3: CAIGLNNQPQHF. The CDR3 region has the DNA TGTGCCATCGGGCTGAACAATCAGCCCCAGCATTTT.

V is TRBV29-1 and J is TRBJ1-1, with D possibly TRBD1 on 6 matching bases. Trimming stripped 5 bases from V and 4 bases from J, with 14 bases between. This CDR3 comprises 13 residues. Germline CDR1 and CDR2: SQVTM and ANQGSEA. In DNA, the CDR3 is TGCAGCGTTCGACAGGATCGGATCACTGAAGCTTTCTTT. This codes for CSVRQDRITEAFF.

This clonotype was detected a few times. The chain joins TRBV6-2 or TRBV6-3 to TRBJ2-2; D unresolved. The CDR3 is made up of 12 amino acids. Germline values: CDR1 MNHEY, CDR2 SVGEGT. The germline V and J ends were trimmed by 2 bases and 4 bases, with 2 bases remaining between them. CDR3 region: CASSYPTGELFF. The CDR3 DNA follows: TGTGCCAGCAGTTACCCCACCGGGGAGCTGTTTTTT.

This clonotype appeared a few times. The chain has TRBV20-1 and TRBJ1-1; D unresolved. CDR3 length: 11 amino acids. CDR1 is DFQATT, CDR2 SNEGSKA, per germline (reference sequence). V was cut by 8 bases and J by 1 base, with 8 bases left in between. CDR3 sequence reads: CSPGENTEAFF. For the CDR3, the DNA is TGCAGTCCAGGAGAGAACACTGAAGCTTTCTTT.

This clonotype was seen ten or more times. The J gene is TRBJ1-1, the V gene TRBV4-3, with D unresolved. V dropped 0 bases and J dropped 0 bases, with 11 bases sitting between them. The CDR3 consists of 16 residues. Germline loops: CDR1 LGHNA, CDR2 YSLEER. The CDR3 is CASSQDLSSMNTEAFF. CDR3 bases: TGCGCCAGCAGCCAAGACTTATCTTCCATGAACACTGAAGCTTTCTTT.

A word on this clonotype: A much larger clonotype is one base distant, so this may be a read error. The V gene is TRBV27, the J gene TRBJ2-7; 7 bases are a match to TRBD1. V dropped 6 bases and J dropped 3; count of bases not matched to a gene: 5. CDR3 length: 13 amino acids. Germline V gene data show CDR1 as MNHEY and CDR2 as SMNVEV (reference sequence). The DNA for the CDR3 is TGTGCCAGCAGGACAGGGCTTCTCTACGAGCAGTACTTC. This sequence encodes CASRTGLLYEQYF.

This clonotype was seen repeatedly, ten times or more. This rearrangement joins TRBV4-3 to TRBJ2-7; D gene ambiguous. V lost 0 bases, J lost 8 bases, and 11 bases lay in between. The CDR3 covers 13 residues. The germline gives CDR1 LGHNA, CDR2 YSLEER. The CDR3 sequence: CASSQDLNSQQYF. CDR3 bases: TGCGCCAGCAGCCAAGATCTGAACAGTCAGCAGTACTTC.

This clonotype occurred many times. This chain links TRBV12-5 with TRBJ1-5, with D hard to call. This CDR3 spans 15 amino acids. From germline, CDR1 is LGHNT and CDR2 FRNRAP. V was pared by 4 bases and J by 4 bases, with 14 bases between. The CDR3 region is CASGSDGQRNQPQHF. CDR3 nucleotide sequence: TGTGCTAGTGGTTCCGATGGGCAGAGAAATCAGCCCCAGCATTTT.

With respect to this clonotype: The germline gene is not matched at one end of the junction; a read error may be the cause. The gene calls are TRBV5-1 and TRBJ2-3, with D maybe TRBD1 (5 bases). The germline V gene encodes CDR1 SGHRS and CDR2 YFSETQ. CDR3 length: 16 amino acids. CDR3 protein: CASSLVGDGYTGTQYF. As DNA, the CDR3 is TGCGCCAGCAGCTTGGTAGGGGATGGCTACACAGGTACGCAGTATTTT. The whole variable domain, filled in from reference TRBV5-1 and TRBJ2-3, reads KAGVTQTPRYLIKTRGQQVTLSCSPISGHRSVSWYQQTPGQGLQFLFEYFSETQRNKGNFPGRFSGRQFSNSRSEMNVSTLELGDSALYLCASSLVGDGYTGTQYFGPGTRLTVL.

In its sample, this clonotype was seen a few times. This sequence joins TRBV6-1 and TRBJ2-2, with 11 bases fitting TRBD2. The length of the CDR3 is 17 residues. V lost 8 bases to trimming and J lost 1 base; unmatched junction nucleotides: 9. Germline CDR1 MNHNS, CDR2 SASEGT. The CDR3 protein is CASLDPGTSGNTGELFF. The CDR3, as DNA: TGTGCCAGCCTAGATCCCGGGACTAGCGGGAACACCGGGGAGCTGTTTTTT.

This clonotype was seen repeatedly, ten times or more. Here the CDR3 reads CASLGADTQYF. CDR3 nucleotide sequence: TGCGCCAGTCTTGGGGCCGATACGCAGTATTTT. The J gene is TRBJ2-3, the V gene TRBV5-1, with D perhaps TRBD1 (5 bases). The germline V gene encodes CDR1 SGHRS and CDR2 YFSETQ. The ends were cut back, 8 bases at V and 6 bases at J, with 10 bases in the middle. This CDR3 has 11 amino acids. The whole variable domain, remainder taken from reference TRBV5-1 and TRBJ2-3, is KAGVTQTPRYLIKTRGQQVTLSCSPISGHRSVSWYQQTPGQGLQFLFEYFSETQRNKGNFPGRFSGRQFSNSRSEMNVSTLELGDSALYLCASLGADTQYFGPGTRLTVL.

This clonotype was found a few times. The chain links TRBV15 to TRBJ2-3; TRBD2 might be the D (6 bases). This CDR3 spans 16 amino acids. With 4 bases removed from V and 5 bases from J, the gap between germline ends came to 19 bases. Germline V lookup: CDR1 LNHNV, CDR2 YYDKDF (reference sequence). In DNA, the CDR3 is TGTGCCACCAGCACAGAGTTGGAGCGAGCGGGAGATACGCAGTATTTT. It encodes CATSTELERAGDTQYF.